The 25 T cell receptor beta chains presented below share a single source sample, sequenced in a study of blood T cell repertoires in COVID-19. TCRdb's table, derived via immunoSEQ multiplex PCR, lists solely in-frame clones and lacks some. The sample lists approximately 330,000 clones, about 86% occurring once. The sequencing sample was made of PBMCs or T cells enriched from blood (not recorded which). The receptors shown here come from a woman in her 40s with acute COVID-19.

This chain links TRBV6-5 with TRBJ2-7, with D possibly matching TRBD1 (6 bases). Looked up from germline, CDR1 is MNHEY and CDR2 is SVGAGI. V lost 7 bases, J lost 0 bases, and 10 bases lay in between. The CDR3 has 13 residues. CDR3 nucleotides: TGTGCCAGCATTAGGGACACCTCCTACGAGCAGTACTTC. It translates to CASIRDTSYEQYF.

V gene TRBV19 combines with J gene TRBJ1-4, with TRBD1 as a possible D gene (5 bases). The V gene's germline CDR1 is LNHDA and CDR2 SQIVND (reference sequence). This CDR3 has 15 amino acids. V lost 1 base and J 5 bases, leaving 11 bases between the germline ends. This chain's CDR3 is CASSIGRRANEKLFF. DNA for the CDR3: TGTGCCAGTAGTATAGGGCGCAGGGCGAATGAAAAACTGTTTTTT.

The rearrangement links TRBV6-5 to TRBJ1-2, with 9 bases identical to TRBD1. V lost 5 bases, J lost 4 bases, and 5 bases stayed unmatched. The germline CDR1 and CDR2 sequences are MNHEY and SVGAGI. This CDR3 has 14 residues. CDR3 in DNA: TGTGCCAGCAGTCGTCAGGACAGGGGCTATGGCTACACCTTC. This codes for CASSRQDRGYGYTF.

The genes are TRBV28 and TRBJ1-2; D unresolved. CDR1 and CDR2 from the germline V gene are MDHEN and SYDVKM. The length of the CDR3 is 16 residues. V was shortened by 4 bases and J by 3 bases, with 18 bases between the two germline ends. As DNA, the CDR3 is TGTGCCAGCAGTTCGGCGGGCTTGGCGCAGGACTATGGCTACACCTTC. Translating it yields CASSSAGLAQDYGYTF.

The J gene is TRBJ1-4, the V gene TRBV9, with 7 bases that match TRBD1. The trim removed 2 bases at V and 0 bases at J, leaving 4 bases unmatched. The CDR3 extends over 16 amino acids. Looked up from germline, CDR1 is SGDLS and CDR2 is YYNGEE. CDR3 region: CASSVGQFATNEKLFF. CDR3 DNA sequence: TGTGCCAGCAGCGTGGGACAGTTTGCAACTAATGAAAAACTGTTTTTT. Full variable domain (missing parts from reference TRBV9 and TRBJ1-4): DSGVTQTPKHLITATGQRVTLRCSPRSGDLSVYWYQQSLDQGLQFLIQYYNGEERAKGNILERFSAQQFPDLHSELNLSSLELGDSALYFCASSVGQFATNEKLFFGSGTQLSVL.

V is TRBV7-2 and J is TRBJ1-6; D possibly corresponds to TRBD1 (5 bases). The germline CDR1 and CDR2 sequences are SGHTA and FQGNSA. The ends were cut back, 5 bases at V and 9 bases at J, with 14 bases in the middle. CDR3 length: 14 residues. The CDR3 sequence is CASSPGGVSSPLHF. The DNA for the CDR3 is TGTGCCAGCAGCCCGGGGGGGGTGAGTTCACCCCTCCACTTT.

The CDR3 nucleotides are TGTGCCAGTAGTATAACTCCGGGGAGCAATCAGCCCCAGCATTTT. Protein product: CASSITPGSNQPQHF. The rearrangement joins TRBV19 to TRBJ1-5; D not resolved. CDR1 and CDR2 (germline): LNHDA, SQIVND (reference sequence). CDR3 length equals 15 residues. The V gene lost 2 bases and the J gene lost 1 base, with 9 bases spanning the gap.

This clone was found once. The V call is TRBV9, the J call TRBJ2-3, with D possibly TRBD1 on 6 matching bases. The germline gives CDR1 SGDLS, CDR2 YYNGEE. Trimming removed 0 bases from V and 2 bases from J, with 10 bases in between. The CDR3 spans 15 residues. CDR3: CASSVGGQPTDTQYF. Here the CDR3 DNA reads TGTGCCAGCAGCGTAGGGGGACAACCCACAGATACGCAGTATTTT.

The gene calls are TRBV4-1 and TRBJ2-1; D not certain. V dropped 0 bases and J dropped 4 bases, with 10 bases sitting between them. Germline lookup yields CDR1 MGHRA and CDR2 YSYEKL. CDR3 length: 15 amino acids. CDR3 nucleotides: TGCGCCAGCAGCCAAGAGTTATCAGAATACAATGAGCAGTTCTTC. It translates to CASSQELSEYNEQFF.

This chain links TRBV28 with TRBJ2-2, with D unclear. Germline V lookup: CDR1 MDHEN, CDR2 SYDVKM. The V gene lost 6 bases and the J gene lost 1 base, with 21 bases spanning the gap. The CDR3 runs 18 residues. CDR3 sequence (DNA): TGTGCCAGCAGCCCCAACCTACGCCCCACAGAGAACACCGGGGAGCTGTTTTTT. Protein product: CASSPNLRPTENTGELFF.

V gene TRBV18 combines with J gene TRBJ1-1; unclear D gene. V was cut by 3 bases and J by 1 base, with 12 bases left in between. This CDR3 spans 15 amino acids. CDR1 is KGHSH and CDR2 is LQKENI in the germline V gene. CDR3 loop: CASSPDGRENTEAFF. For the CDR3, the DNA is TGTGCCAGCTCACCCGATGGACGGGAGAACACTGAAGCTTTCTTT.

This chain links TRBV6-6 with TRBJ1-4; D is possibly TRBD1 (5 bases). The germline V gene has CDR1 MNHNY and CDR2 SVGAGI (reference sequence). The length of the CDR3 is 15 residues. The ends were cut back, 9 bases at V and 5 bases at J, with 19 bases in the middle. CDR3 coding DNA: TGTGCCAGTTCTCGTCGCGACAGTCTGAATGAAAAACTGTTTTTT. This gives the protein CASSRRDSLNEKLFF.

The chain carries TRBV3-1 (or the pseudogene TRBV3-2) and TRBJ2-5; a possible D gene is TRBD2 (6 bases). In germline, CDR1 is LGHDT, CDR2 YNNKEL (reference sequence). The V gene lost 2 bases and the J gene lost 7 bases, with 29 bases spanning the gap. This CDR3 comprises 19 residues. CDR3 amino acids: CASSQLSRETSPLGRTQYF. DNA for the CDR3: TGTGCCAGCAGCCAACTGAGCCGGGAGACTTCACCCCTGGGGCGGACCCAGTACTTC.

This clone was observed a few times. The rearrangement uses TRBV18 and TRBJ1-5, with no clear D. Germline values: CDR1 KGHSH, CDR2 LQKENI. This CDR3 comprises 15 residues. V was trimmed by 2 bases and J by 5 bases, leaving 13 bases between them. The CDR3 loop reads CASSPVQVSDQPQHF. The CDR3 DNA reads as TGTGCCAGCTCACCAGTCCAGGTCTCGGATCAGCCCCAGCATTTT.

This chain connects TRBV2 to TRBJ2-3; 10 bases line up with TRBD2. Germline V CDR1 and CDR2: SNHLY, FYNNEI. The CDR3 consists of 15 residues. V was pared by 3 bases and J by 7 bases, with 7 bases of the junction left unmatched. CDR3 DNA: TGTGCCAGCAGTGAGTCAGCGGGGGGGCCTTATACGCAGTATTTT. Encoded protein: CASSESAGGPYTQYF. The full variable domain, completed using reference TRBV2 and TRBJ2-3, is EPEVTQTPSHQVTQMGQEVILRCVPISNHLYFYWYRQILGQKVEFLVSFYNNEISEKSEIFDDQFSVERPDGSNFTLKIRSTKLEDSAMYFCASSESAGGPYTQYFGPGTRLTVL.

The chain combines TRBV19 with TRBJ2-4; 9 bases line up with TRBD1. CDR1 and CDR2 (germline): LNHDA, SQIVND (reference sequence). Germline trimming cut 6 bases from V and 0 bases from J; bases unmatched to any gene: 3. The CDR3 loop spans 15 amino acids. The CDR3 sequence is CASSGTGLAKNIQYF. The DNA for the CDR3 is TGTGCCAGTAGCGGGACAGGGTTAGCCAAAAACATTCAGTACTTC.

On this clone: At one boundary the junction diverges from the germline segment, which might be a read error. The chain links TRBV3-1 (or the pseudogene TRBV3-2) to TRBJ1-2; D is possibly TRBD1 (6 bases). This CDR3 is 21 amino acids long. Germline V CDR1 and CDR2: LGHDT, YNNKEL (reference sequence). CDR3 residues: CASSKEQGPNPQGHLCYGYTF. CDR3 in DNA: TGTGCCAGCAGCAAAGAACAGGGTCCCAACCCTCAGGGGCATCTCTGCTATGGCTACACCTTC.

This clone was seen just once. The rearrangement links TRBV7-2 to TRBJ2-5; 8 bases map to TRBD2. This CDR3 contains 16 residues. Trimming removed 5 bases from V and 5 bases from J; junction bases left unmatched: 13. Germline CDR1 SGHTA, CDR2 FQGNSA. This CDR3 is CASSPSWLAGGETQYF. CDR3 sequence (DNA): TGTGCCAGCAGCCCTTCTTGGCTAGCGGGCGGGGAGACCCAGTACTTC.

This sequence joins TRBV5-4 and TRBJ2-5; tentative D call: TRBD1 (5 bases). V was pared by 0 bases and J by 4 bases, with 16 bases between. Germline-derived CDR1 and CDR2 are SGHNT and YYREEE (reference sequence). This CDR3 has 16 amino acids. This CDR3 reads CASSLDAASRGETQYF. The CDR3 DNA reads as TGTGCCAGCAGCTTGGATGCAGCGTCAAGGGGAGAGACCCAGTACTTC.

The chain has TRBV6-2 or TRBV6-3 and TRBJ2-7; 8 bases are shared with TRBD2. The junction had 9 bases not matched to a gene; V was cut back by 2 bases and J by 0 bases. Germline V lookup: CDR1 MNHEY, CDR2 SVGEGT. The CDR3 runs to 17 residues. CDR3 amino acids: CASSYGAGGPSSYEQYF. CDR3 coding DNA: TGTGCCAGCAGTTACGGGGCGGGAGGCCCTAGCTCCTACGAGCAGTACTTC.

For this clone: Its ends do not fully match the called genes, so a read error is possible. This rearrangement joins TRBV7-2 to TRBJ2-5; 9 bases agree with TRBD1. CDR1 and CDR2 (germline): SGHTA, FQGNSA. This CDR3 contains 15 residues. CDR3 loop: CASSARDRVEDTQYF. As DNA, the CDR3 is TGTGCCAGCAGCGCGCGGGACAGGGTGGAAGACACCCAGTACTTC.

V gene TRBV5-4 combines with J gene TRBJ2-2; 7 positions agree with TRBD1. CDR3 length equals 14 residues. The germline V gene encodes CDR1 SGHNT and CDR2 YYREEE (reference sequence). Trimming took 5 bases from V and 4 from J; bases not matched to a gene: 5. CDR3 DNA sequence: TGTGCCAGCAGACCGCGACAGGGCACCGGGGAGCTGTTTTTT. Its protein is CASRPRQGTGELFF. The full variable domain, in which reference TRBV5-4 and TRBJ2-2 provide the parts outside the CDR3, is ETGVTQSPTHLIKTRGQQVTLRCSSQSGHNTVSWYQQALGQGPQFIFQYYREEENGRGNFPPRFSGLQFPNYSSELNVNALELDDSALYLCASRPRQGTGELFFGEGSRLTVL.

The chain is built from TRBV10-2 and TRBJ2-5, with D hard to call. There are 13 residues in the CDR3. Trimming left V 6 bases short and J 1 base short, with 9 bases between. The germline V gene encodes CDR1 WSHSY and CDR2 SAAADI. CDR3 in amino acids: CASRFNSQETQYF. The CDR3 DNA follows: TGCGCCAGCAGATTCAACAGCCAAGAGACCCAGTACTTC.

This clone showed up just once. V usage is TRBV14 and J usage is TRBJ2-2; a weak D match, TRBD1 (6 bases). The CDR3 contains 18 residues. Trimming cost V 0 bases and J 1 base, with 15 bases left between them. Germline CDR1 SGHDN, CDR2 FVKESK. The CDR3 protein is CASSQERGFRGNTGELFF. Written as DNA, the CDR3 is TGTGCCAGCAGCCAAGAGAGGGGGTTTCGGGGGAACACCGGGGAGCTGTTTTTT.

The chain carries TRBV28 and TRBJ1-5; the match to TRBD1 covers 8 bases. This CDR3 is built from 15 residues. With V trimmed by 3 bases and J by 5 bases, 6 bases remained unmatched. Germline assignment: CDR1 MDHEN and CDR2 SYDVKM. Here the CDR3 DNA reads TGTGCCAGCAGTTTCGGACAGGGTACATATCAGCCCCAGCATTTT. Translation: CASSFGQGTYQPQHF. Full variable domain (rest looked up from reference TRBV28 and TRBJ1-5): DVKVTQSSRYLVKRTGEKVFLECVQDMDHENMFWYRQDPGLGLRLIYFSYDVKMKEKGDIPEGYSVSREKKERFSLILESASTNQTSMYLCASSFGQGTYQPQHFGDGTRLSIL.